Presented here are 15 T cell receptor beta chains from one specimen sequenced in a study of response to subunit inactivated influenza vaccine. TCRdb ran MiXCR on the RT-PCR reads and lists one entry per CDR3 protein. The table shows about 540,000 distinct CDR3 sequences, with under 30% occurring only once. These sequences were also reported in another study, on T cells expressing NK-cell markers. This second report adds: UMIs accompanied the 5'RACE template switching by which TCR beta cDNA was made.

The material sequenced was CD4+ T cells sorted from PBMCs, taken about 12 days after vaccination. The origin of the receptors is a man aged 50 or older who received an inactivated influenza vaccine.

This chain connects TRBV4-1 to TRBJ2-2; D is possibly TRBD1 (5 bases). Trimming removed 4 bases from V and 5 bases from J, with 20 bases in between. Germline-derived CDR1 and CDR2 are MGHRA and YSYEKL. The CDR3 extends over 17 amino acids. DNA for the CDR3: TGCGCCAGCAGCCGAAATGGGGCAGGGTTAAGAACCGGGGAGCTGTTTTTT. Its protein product is CASSRNGAGLRTGELFF.

The rearrangement uses TRBV4-2 and TRBJ1-5; TRBD1 matches 11 bases. The CDR3 is made up of 17 amino acids. CDR1 and CDR2 (germline): LGHNA, YNFKEQ. Losses at the gene ends were 1 base for V and 6 bases for J; bases not matched to a gene: 8. The CDR3 DNA reads TGTGCCAGCAGCCAAGCCTCCGGGACAGGGGGTTCTCAGCCCCAGCATTTT. Translating gives CASSQASGTGGSQPQHF.

This clonotype was detected many times. The chain employs TRBV20-1 and TRBJ1-1, with D uncertain. CDR3 length equals 15 residues. Trimming pared 5 bases from V and 2 bases from J, leaving 18 bases between. Germline CDR1 and CDR2: DFQATT and SNEGSKA (reference sequence). The DNA of the CDR3 is TGCAGTGCTCCCTTGTCACGGGGTTTCAACACTGAAGCTTTCTTT. Translating gives CSAPLSRGFNTEAFF.

The V gene is TRBV5-4, the J gene TRBJ2-1; TRBD2 agrees at 8 bases. In germline, CDR1 is SGHNT, CDR2 YYREEE (reference sequence). Trimming cost V 4 bases and J 9 bases; bases outside gene matches: 12. The CDR3 extends over 15 amino acids. The CDR3 protein is CASSPVPGGRGEQFF. Here the CDR3 DNA reads TGTGCCAGCAGCCCCGTCCCGGGGGGGCGGGGTGAGCAGTTCTTC.

This clonotype was recorded a few times. The genes are TRBV14 and TRBJ2-3; D remains ambiguous. This CDR3 has 14 amino acids. Trimming removed 0 bases at V and 9 bases at J, with 13 bases between. The germline V gene has CDR1 SGHDN and CDR2 FVKESK. The CDR3 region has the DNA TGTGCCAGCAGCCAAGATCTTCACGGCCTAACGCAGTATTTT. Protein sequence: CASSQDLHGLTQYF.

This clonotype turned up a few times. The chain employs TRBV29-1 and TRBJ1-2; tentatively, D is TRBD1 (5 bases). Germline loops: CDR1 SQVTM, CDR2 ANQGSEA. The CDR3 is 14 residues long. V was trimmed by 3 bases and J by 2 bases, leaving 13 bases between them. The CDR3, as DNA: TGCAGCGTTGACCCAAGGGGAGGGAACTATGGCTACACCTTC. This codes for CSVDPRGGNYGYTF.

The genes are TRBV12-3 or TRBV12-4 and TRBJ2-7; 9 nucleotides line up with TRBD1. J lost 2 bases, V lost 5 bases, and 7 bases had no gene match. The CDR3 is 15 amino acids. CDR3 sequence reads: CASSPRTGVAYEQYF. The CDR3 bases are TGTGCCAGCAGTCCGAGGACAGGGGTGGCCTACGAGCAGTACTTC.

This clonotype was counted at least ten times. The chain recombines TRBV5-1 with TRBJ2-3; D unclear. CDR1 is SGHRS and CDR2 is YFSETQ in the germline V gene. Trimming removed 3 bases from V and 6 bases from J, with 11 bases in between. This CDR3 region has 13 residues. Here the CDR3 reads CASSSDGVDTQYF. The DNA of the CDR3 is TGCGCCAGCAGCTCCGATGGGGTGGATACGCAGTATTTT.

V and J are TRBV6-6 and TRBJ2-1, with D unresolved. V was clipped by 3 bases and J by 1 base, with 4 bases between them. From germline, CDR1 is MNHNY and CDR2 SVGAGI (reference sequence). The length of the CDR3 is 13 residues. As DNA, the CDR3 is TGTGCCAGCAGTTATGAGTCCTACAATGAGCAGTTCTTC. It is translated as CASSYESYNEQFF.

The V gene is TRBV12-3 or TRBV12-4, the J gene TRBJ2-2, with D uncertain. CDR3 length: 14 residues. Deletions cut 7 bases from V and 1 base from J, with 10 bases between. The CDR3 bases are TGTGCCAGCACCCGTAGTAGGAACACCGGGGAGCTGTTTTTT. Translating gives CASTRSRNTGELFF.

The chain employs TRBV10-3 and TRBJ2-7; possible D gene TRBD2, 6 bases. Per germline, CDR1 ENHRY and CDR2 SYGVKD. V lost 0 bases to trimming and J lost 2 bases, with 14 bases between them. This CDR3 is built from 16 residues. CDR3 DNA sequence: TGTGCCATCAGTGAGTCTAGCGGCACGGTAACCTACGAGCAGTACTTC. As protein: CAISESSGTVTYEQYF.

The V gene is TRBV4-1, the J gene TRBJ1-2, with D hard to call. This CDR3 comprises 14 residues. V dropped 0 bases and J dropped 5 bases, with 10 bases sitting between them. The V gene's germline CDR1 is MGHRA and CDR2 YSYEKL. This chain's CDR3 is CASSQENSRYGYTF. The DNA for the CDR3 is TGCGCCAGCAGCCAAGAGAACAGCCGATATGGCTACACCTTC.

In this sample, this clonotype turned up a few times. This chain connects TRBV9 to TRBJ1-2; the match to TRBD1 covers 9 bases. Per germline, CDR1 SGDLS and CDR2 YYNGEE. The CDR3 runs 15 residues. Trimming took 0 bases from V and 4 from J; bases not matched to a gene: 4. CDR3 sequence: CASSVGAQGAYGYTF. The CDR3 DNA follows: TGTGCCAGCAGCGTAGGCGCACAGGGGGCCTATGGCTACACCTTC.

This clonotype was picked up a small number of times. The chain employs TRBV18 and TRBJ1-4; D is possibly TRBD1 (5 bases). CDR1 and CDR2 from the germline V gene are KGHSH and LQKENI. V was trimmed by 3 bases and J by 8 bases, leaving 19 bases between them. This CDR3 comprises 16 residues. The CDR3 sequence is CASSPVRDRIREKLFF. CDR3 sequence (DNA): TGTGCCAGCTCACCCGTTCGGGACCGCATCCGCGAAAAACTGTTTTTT.

Written as DNA, the CDR3 is TGTGCCAGCAGTTTAGCGGGGGGCTACTACAATGAGCAGTTCTTC. Translated, it gives CASSLAGGYYNEQFF. The genes are TRBV12-3 or TRBV12-4 and TRBJ2-1, with D possibly being TRBD1 or TRBD2 (6 bases each). V was shortened by 0 bases and J by 3 bases, with 9 bases between the two germline ends. This CDR3 contains 15 residues.